The 17 T cell receptor beta chains given below trace back to one sample, sequenced in a study of shared clonotypes between healthy human individuals. In the naive CD8 group, cells lacked CD45RO and were positively selected for CCR7, so terminally differentiated effector memory CD45RA+ cells were left out. The data were produced by immunoSEQ multiplex PCR, yet TCRdb's version contains in-frame clones alone and is incomplete. Of around 1.9 million clones listed, 93% are singletons. The sample comprised naive CD8+ T cells from PBMCs. The receptors come from a man aged 18 to 35 in good health. Some clones in this sample may be carry-over from other donors' samples.

This clone was seen more than once but under ten times. The chain is built from TRBV2 and TRBJ2-7, with a possible D match to TRBD2 (6 bases). The length of the CDR3 is 14 residues. CDR1 and CDR2 (germline): SNHLY, FYNNEI. V was pared by 7 bases and J by 0 bases, with 13 bases between. This CDR3 reads CASIGGASSYEQYF. The CDR3 bases are TGTGCCAGCATTGGAGGGGCGAGCTCCTACGAGCAGTACTTC. Using reference TRBV2 and TRBJ2-7 for the parts outside the CDR3, the full variable domain is EPEVTQTPSHQVTQMGQEVILRCVPISNHLYFYWYRQILGQKVEFLVSFYNNEISEKSEIFDDQFSVERPDGSNFTLKIRSTKLEDSAMYFCASIGGASSYEQYFGPGTRLTVT.

The chain has TRBV27 and TRBJ2-7; D is undetermined. This CDR3 comprises 16 residues. Trimming stripped 2 bases from V and 0 bases from J, with 14 bases between. Germline-derived CDR1 and CDR2 are MNHEY and SMNVEV (reference sequence). The CDR3 DNA reads TGTGCCAGCAGTTTACTGGTAGCTGGTGGCTCCTACGAGCAGTACTTC. It yields the protein CASSLLVAGGSYEQYF.

This chain uses TRBV7-3 with TRBJ2-1; D perhaps matches TRBD1 (5 bases). V gave up 2 bases and J gave up 5 bases, with 16 bases separating them. The CDR3 runs to 16 residues. Germline CDR1 reads SGHTA; CDR2 reads FQGTGA. Here the CDR3 DNA reads TGTGCCAGCAGCTTAGCAGGGTATACCCCACACAATGAGCAGTTCTTC. Translated: CASSLAGYTPHNEQFF.

This chain uses TRBV18 with TRBJ1-5; D possibly corresponds to TRBD1 (5 bases). Germline assignment: CDR1 KGHSH and CDR2 LQKENI. V was clipped by 3 bases and J by 4 bases, with 16 bases between them. There are 16 residues in the CDR3. For the CDR3, the DNA is TGTGCCAGCTCACCGATCTTCGGGGGTAATAATCAGCCCCAGCATTTT. As protein: CASSPIFGGNNQPQHF.

V and J are TRBV10-1 and TRBJ2-1; D is uncertain. V lost 0 bases and J lost 7, with 19 bases in between. This CDR3 is built from 17 residues. CDR1 and CDR2 (germline): WNHNN, SYGVQD (reference sequence). CDR3 amino acids: CASSESNGLKEENEQFF. CDR3 sequence (DNA): TGCGCCAGCAGTGAGTCGAACGGCCTAAAAGAAGAGAATGAGCAGTTCTTC.

For this clone: The same CDR3 also results from other DNA sequences found in this sample. The V call is TRBV7-9, the J call TRBJ2-3; D ambiguous. V dropped 1 base and J dropped 3 bases, with 8 bases sitting between them. This CDR3 has 14 amino acids. Looked up from germline, CDR1 is SEHNR and CDR2 is FQNEAQ (reference sequence). The CDR3 protein is CASSLVVDTDTQYF. CDR3 nucleotides: TGTGCCAGCAGCTTAGTGGTGGATACAGATACGCAGTATTTT.

A note on this clone: This CDR3 is also generated by other DNA sequences in the sample. V is TRBV28 and J is TRBJ1-5; D may be TRBD1 (6 bases). Germline CDR1 reads MDHEN; CDR2 reads SYDVKM. V was pared by 3 bases and J by 1 base, with 10 bases between. The CDR3 runs to 15 residues. The CDR3 protein is CASSFRTVSNQPQHF. In DNA form, the CDR3 reads TGTGCCAGCAGTTTCCGGACAGTAAGCAATCAGCCCCAGCATTTT.

The V gene is TRBV9, the J gene TRBJ2-3; 9 nucleotides line up with TRBD2. This CDR3 is 16 amino acids long. Germline CDR1 is SGDLS and CDR2 is YYNGEE. Germline trimming cut 0 bases from V and 0 bases from J; bases unmatched to any gene: 2. The CDR3, as DNA: TGTGCCAGCAGCGTAGCAGCGGGAGGTAGCACAGATACGCAGTATTTT. Encoded protein: CASSVAAGGSTDTQYF.

The J gene is TRBJ2-3, the V gene TRBV28, with D perhaps matching TRBD2 (6 bases). Trimming shortened V by 5 bases and J by 4 bases, and 16 bases separated the two germline ends. This CDR3 has 15 residues. Germline V CDR1 and CDR2: MDHEN, SYDVKM. The CDR3 region has the DNA TGTGCCAGCAGTCTCCCAGGAGGGCTCCCAGATACGCAGTATTTT. Residues: CASSLPGGLPDTQYF.

The chain has TRBV4-1 and TRBJ2-2; 7 bases map to TRBD1. J was trimmed by 3 bases and V by 1 base; bases with no gene match: 8. The CDR3 is made up of 17 amino acids. Germline lookup yields CDR1 MGHRA and CDR2 YSYEKL. Here the CDR3 DNA reads TGCGCCAGCAGCCAAGTTGCGGGCAGGGGGTACACCGGGGAGCTGTTTTTT. Its translation is CASSQVAGRGYTGELFF.

This chain connects TRBV28 to TRBJ1-1; 9 bases line up with TRBD1. V dropped 5 bases and J dropped 4; count of bases not matched to a gene: 5. Germline V gene lookup returns CDR1 MDHEN and CDR2 SYDVKM. The length of the CDR3 is 14 residues. The CDR3 DNA reads TGTGCCAGCAGTAGAACGACAGGGGGCACTGAAGCTTTCTTT. It yields the protein CASSRTTGGTEAFF.

This chain joins TRBV9 and TRBJ2-7; D uncertain. This CDR3 has 17 amino acids. Germline V gives CDR1 SGDLS, CDR2 YYNGEE. V gave up 6 bases and J gave up 0 bases, with 22 bases separating them. The CDR3 DNA sequence: TGTGCCAGCACCCCATTTGCTGGGGTCCCGAGCTCCTACGAGCAGTACTTC. This codes for CASTPFAGVPSSYEQYF.

The chain combines TRBV27 with TRBJ2-7, with a tentative D call TRBD2 (6 bases). CDR3 size: 14 residues. Per the germline V gene, CDR1 is MNHEY and CDR2 is SMNVEV (reference sequence). V dropped 2 bases and J dropped 4 bases, with 12 bases sitting between them. The CDR3: CASSLQRGTYEQYF. The CDR3, as DNA: TGTGCCAGCAGTTTACAAAGAGGGACTTACGAGCAGTACTTC.

The chain combines TRBV27 with TRBJ1-4; perhaps TRBD1 as D (5 bases). V lost 7 bases and J 10 bases, leaving 19 bases between the germline ends. This CDR3 contains 14 residues. CDR1 and CDR2 from the germline V gene are MNHEY and SMNVEV (reference sequence). The CDR3 DNA follows: TGTGCCAGCAAGTTCTCTTTAGAGGGGAGAAAACTGTTTTTT. Protein: CASKFSLEGRKLFF.

The chain joins TRBV30 to TRBJ2-3, with D tentatively TRBD1 (5 bases). The CDR3 length is 17 residues. Germline loops: CDR1 GTSNPN, CDR2 SVGIG (reference sequence). The ends were cut back, 0 bases at V and 2 bases at J, with 18 bases in the middle. As DNA, the CDR3 is TGTGCCTGGAGTGTAAGACAGTCCGTACTTAACACAGATACGCAGTATTTT. This codes for CAWSVRQSVLNTDTQYF. The full variable domain, rest sourced from reference TRBV30 and TRBJ2-3, is SQTIHQWPATLVQPVGSPLSLECTVEGTSNPNLYWYRQAAGRGLQLLFYSVGIGQISSEVPQNLSASRPQDRQFILSSKKLLLSDSGFYLCAWSVRQSVLNTDTQYFGPGTRLTVL.

Notes on this clone: Different DNA sequences within this sample yield the same CDR3. The rearrangement uses TRBV6-6 and TRBJ1-1; D unresolved. The ends were cut back, 6 bases at V and 1 base at J, with 9 bases in the middle. The CDR3 runs 13 residues. Germline V CDR1 and CDR2: MNHNY, SVGAGI (reference sequence). CDR3 region: CASRGLRNTEAFF. CDR3 nucleotide sequence: TGTGCCAGCAGAGGGCTACGGAACACTGAAGCTTTCTTT.

V and J are TRBV28 and TRBJ2-1; 9 nucleotides agree with TRBD2. The CDR3 has 14 amino acids. With V trimmed by 6 bases and J by 7 bases, 7 bases remained unmatched. Germline values: CDR1 MDHEN, CDR2 SYDVKM. In nucleotides, the CDR3 is TGTGCCAGCAGCCTCGGGACTAGCCAAAATGAGCAGTTCTTC. Translated: CASSLGTSQNEQFF.